Here is one TCR beta chain with its context. The CDR3 contains 13 residues. From germline, CDR1 is MNHEY and CDR2 SVGAGI. The J segment lost 9 bases and the V segment lost 6 bases, leaving 7 bases of the junction unmatched. Some clones are missing from TCRdb's copy, which holds only in-frame ones; the method was immunoSEQ multiplex PCR. The sample holds 2,100,000 or so clones, nearly 97% seen once. These data belong to a study of shared clonotypes between healthy human individuals. The sequenced sample was naive CD4+ T cells sorted from blood. This sample's subset: CD45RA+ positively selected. This receptor was taken from a man aged 18 to 35 in good health. The rearrangement links TRBV6-5 to TRBJ2-5, with 10 bases that match TRBD2. The CDR3 DNA sequence: TGTGCCAGCAGCCCTAGCGGGAGCTCGTCCCAGTACTTC. Amino acid sequence: CASSPSGSSSQYF.